This T cell receptor beta chain was sequenced in a study of CD8+ T cells in alopecia areata. Whole-study results and caveats: It was lesional scalp, especially alopecia totalis/universalis, that showed higher clonality than normal scalp. TCR sharing was clearer in mice than between patients, perhaps partly owing to patient HLA diversity.

On this clone itself: Its antigen is not known.

V was shortened by 6 bases and J by 9 bases, with 23 bases between the two germline ends. Germline V CDR1 and CDR2: SQVTM, ANQGSEA. The CDR3 totals 14 residues. Sequencing templates came from extracted RNA that was reverse transcribed into cDNA. Profiled with immunoSEQ multiplex PCR; TCRdb holds only in-frame clones, not every one. The sample lists under 75,000 clones; about half were seen once. The rearrangement joins TRBV29-1 to TRBJ2-5; the D gene is possibly TRBD2 (6 bases). The sequence derives from a human donor with alopecia areata. The sample in question was CD8+ T cells sorted from blood, obtained at week 0. The CDR3 region has the DNA TGCAGCGTCCCCATTTGGTCGAAAGGGGAGGCCCAGTACTTC. It yields the protein CSVPIWSKGEAQYF.